The 17 T cell receptor beta chains in this list originate from one sample, sequenced in a study of cytomegalovirus exposure and HLA in healthy donors. In the PCR, 60 Vbeta and 13 Jbeta primers were used. Profiling relied on immunoSEQ multiplex PCR, and the TCRdb table lists in-frame clones only, not all of them. The sample has roughly 200,000 clones; approximately 90% are singletons. The specimen sequenced was PBMCs. These receptors came from a boy aged 2 to 10 in good health and CMV-seronegative.

The rearrangement uses TRBV4-2 and TRBJ2-1, with D possibly TRBD2 on 5 matching bases. This CDR3 has 13 residues. Germline V gene lookup returns CDR1 LGHNA and CDR2 YNFKEQ. Trimming stripped 3 bases from V and 10 bases from J, with 13 bases between. Here the CDR3 DNA reads TGTGCCAGCAGCCAGGGGAGCCTATGGGAGCAGTTCTTC. It yields the protein CASSQGSLWEQFF.

The CDR3 loop is CASNPREGYTEAFF. DNA for the CDR3: TGTGCCAGTAACCCCCGGGAGGGATACACTGAAGCTTTCTTT. The rearrangement links TRBV19 to TRBJ1-1; D ambiguous. The CDR3 is 14 residues long. Trimming pared 7 bases from V and 3 bases from J, leaving 15 bases between. Germline V lookup: CDR1 LNHDA, CDR2 SQIVND (reference sequence).

The chain uses TRBV29-1 and TRBJ2-5, with D possibly TRBD1 on 5 matching bases. Germline V gives CDR1 SQVTM, CDR2 ANQGSEA. Trimming removed 2 bases at V and 5 bases at J, with 15 bases between. The CDR3 is 14 amino acids. CDR3 sequence reads: CSVETGIQPETQYF. The CDR3 DNA is TGCAGCGTTGAAACAGGAATCCAACCGGAGACCCAGTACTTC.

The chain recombines TRBV7-2 with TRBJ1-1; D possibly corresponds to TRBD1 (6 bases). The V gene's germline CDR1 is SGHTA and CDR2 FQGNSA. The CDR3 has 16 amino acids. V was pared by 5 bases and J by 0 bases, with 16 bases between. CDR3 sequence reads: CASSPVEGGLNTEAFF. CDR3 nucleotide sequence: TGTGCCAGCAGCCCCGTTGAGGGGGGGTTGAACACTGAAGCTTTCTTT.

This chain links TRBV6-5 with TRBJ2-7; 8 bases are shared with TRBD1. CDR1 is MNHEY, CDR2 SVGAGI, per germline. This CDR3 comprises 14 residues. The J segment lost 5 bases and the V segment lost 2 bases, leaving 5 bases of the junction unmatched. The CDR3 DNA sequence: TGTGCCAGCAGTTACCAGGGGGCACACGACGAGCAGTACTTC. Protein sequence: CASSYQGAHDEQYF.

This clone was recorded once. The chain links TRBV7-2 to TRBJ2-2; D might be TRBD1 (5 bases). The CDR3 loop spans 14 amino acids. With 5 bases removed from V and 0 bases from J, the gap between germline ends came to 7 bases. Germline V CDR1 and CDR2: SGHTA, FQGNSA. The CDR3 is CASSVTANTGELFF. CDR3 in DNA: TGTGCCAGCAGCGTGACAGCGAACACCGGGGAGCTGTTTTTT.

The V and J genes are TRBV19 and TRBJ1-5; D perhaps matches TRBD1 (5 bases). Germline V gene sequence: CDR1 LNHDA, CDR2 SQIVND (reference sequence). The CDR3 totals 18 residues. Trimming pared 2 bases from V and 7 bases from J, leaving 24 bases between. CDR3 loop: CASSIRAGGMTSGQPQHF. CDR3 DNA: TGTGCCAGTAGTATACGGGCGGGGGGGATGACAAGTGGACAGCCCCAGCATTTT. Variable domain in full (rest from reference TRBV19 and TRBJ1-5): DGGITQSPKYLFRKEGQNVTLSCEQNLNHDAMYWYRQDPGQGLRLIYYSQIVNDFQKGDIAEGYSVSREKKESFPLTVTSAQKNPTAFYLCASSIRAGGMTSGQPQHFGDGTRLSIL.

Comment on this clone: A junction end diverges from the germline sequence, so it may reflect a read error. This sequence joins TRBV7-9 and TRBJ2-7, with D unresolved. This CDR3 has 12 residues. Per the germline V gene, CDR1 is SEHNR and CDR2 is FQNEAQ (reference sequence). CDR3 protein: CSSSHQAHEQYF. The CDR3 DNA reads as TGTTCCAGCAGCCATCAGGCCCACGAGCAGTACTTC.

The rearrangement links TRBV9 to TRBJ1-1; D possibly corresponds to TRBD1 (5 bases). The CDR3 totals 17 residues. CDR1 and CDR2 from the germline V gene are SGDLS and YYNGEE. The V end lost 0 bases, the J end lost 0 bases, and 15 bases lay between the germline ends. This CDR3 is CASSVGPGGNMNTEAFF. DNA for the CDR3: TGTGCCAGCAGCGTAGGCCCCGGGGGAAACATGAACACTGAAGCTTTCTTT.

The chain uses TRBV28 and TRBJ2-3; 8 bases are a match to TRBD1. J was trimmed by 2 bases and V by 2 bases; bases with no gene match: 3. This CDR3 is built from 15 residues. The germline CDR1 and CDR2 sequences are MDHEN and SYDVKM. CDR3 nucleotides: TGTGCCAGCAGTTTAGGGACAGGTTTCACAGATACGCAGTATTTT. Protein: CASSLGTGFTDTQYF.

J is TRBJ2-2 and V is TRBV6-6; 8 bases are shared with TRBD2. Trimming at V came to 6 bases and at J to 1 base, leaving 4 bases not matched to a gene. This CDR3 is 15 amino acids long. Germline V gene sequence: CDR1 MNHNY, CDR2 SVGAGI (reference sequence). CDR3 in amino acids: CASRRLAQNTGELFF. In nucleotides, the CDR3 is TGTGCCAGCAGAAGACTAGCGCAGAACACCGGGGAGCTGTTTTTT.

This chain connects TRBV10-3 to TRBJ1-1, with D possibly TRBD1 on 6 matching bases. Germline lookup yields CDR1 ENHRY and CDR2 SYGVKD. Trimming stripped 3 bases from V and 5 bases from J, with 16 bases between. The CDR3 has 15 residues. This CDR3 reads CAISDRGFTGTEAFF. The CDR3 bases are TGTGCCATCAGTGACAGGGGTTTCACAGGGACTGAAGCTTTCTTT.

This chain joins TRBV7-3 and TRBJ2-3, with 9 bases lining up with TRBD2. The junction had 0 bases not matched to a gene; V was cut back by 4 bases and J by 1 base. The CDR3 has 14 residues. Germline CDR1 is SGHTA and CDR2 is FQGTGA. CDR3 loop: CASSWTSGTDTQYF. The CDR3, as DNA: TGTGCCAGCAGCTGGACTAGCGGCACAGATACGCAGTATTTT.

The chain couples TRBV30 to TRBJ2-5; perhaps TRBD2 as D (5 bases). Germline CDR1 is GTSNPN and CDR2 is SVGIG (reference sequence). Deletions cut 2 bases from V and 9 bases from J, with 19 bases between. The CDR3 totals 14 residues. This CDR3 is CAWSPRQSSRAQYF. In nucleotides, the CDR3 is TGTGCCTGGAGTCCTAGACAAAGTTCGCGGGCCCAGTACTTC.

The CDR3 spells CARSFGVNLSSYNSPLHF. The CDR3 bases are TGTGCCAGAAGCTTCGGGGTGAACCTAAGCTCCTATAATTCACCCCTCCACTTT. This rearrangement joins TRBV7-5 to TRBJ1-6. TRBV7-5 corresponds to a pseudogene. The CDR3 loop spans 18 amino acids.

This chain uses TRBV29-1 with TRBJ2-5; TRBD2 is a possible D gene (6 bases). Germline V gene lookup returns CDR1 SQVTM and CDR2 ANQGSEA. The V gene lost 7 bases and the J gene lost 1 base, with 13 bases spanning the gap. The CDR3 runs 13 residues. CDR3 DNA sequence: TGCAGCGGACAAAGCGGGTCCCAAGAGACCCAGTACTTC. As protein: CSGQSGSQETQYF.

This clone showed up just a few times. The V and J genes are TRBV5-1 and TRBJ1-1; 8 bases match TRBD1. The J segment lost 8 bases and the V segment lost 4 bases, leaving 13 bases of the junction unmatched. Germline V gene sequence: CDR1 SGHRS, CDR2 YFSETQ. This CDR3 region has 15 residues. CDR3 in amino acids: CASSPRQGLDQEAFF. DNA for the CDR3: TGCGCCAGCAGCCCGAGACAGGGGCTCGACCAAGAAGCTTTCTTT.